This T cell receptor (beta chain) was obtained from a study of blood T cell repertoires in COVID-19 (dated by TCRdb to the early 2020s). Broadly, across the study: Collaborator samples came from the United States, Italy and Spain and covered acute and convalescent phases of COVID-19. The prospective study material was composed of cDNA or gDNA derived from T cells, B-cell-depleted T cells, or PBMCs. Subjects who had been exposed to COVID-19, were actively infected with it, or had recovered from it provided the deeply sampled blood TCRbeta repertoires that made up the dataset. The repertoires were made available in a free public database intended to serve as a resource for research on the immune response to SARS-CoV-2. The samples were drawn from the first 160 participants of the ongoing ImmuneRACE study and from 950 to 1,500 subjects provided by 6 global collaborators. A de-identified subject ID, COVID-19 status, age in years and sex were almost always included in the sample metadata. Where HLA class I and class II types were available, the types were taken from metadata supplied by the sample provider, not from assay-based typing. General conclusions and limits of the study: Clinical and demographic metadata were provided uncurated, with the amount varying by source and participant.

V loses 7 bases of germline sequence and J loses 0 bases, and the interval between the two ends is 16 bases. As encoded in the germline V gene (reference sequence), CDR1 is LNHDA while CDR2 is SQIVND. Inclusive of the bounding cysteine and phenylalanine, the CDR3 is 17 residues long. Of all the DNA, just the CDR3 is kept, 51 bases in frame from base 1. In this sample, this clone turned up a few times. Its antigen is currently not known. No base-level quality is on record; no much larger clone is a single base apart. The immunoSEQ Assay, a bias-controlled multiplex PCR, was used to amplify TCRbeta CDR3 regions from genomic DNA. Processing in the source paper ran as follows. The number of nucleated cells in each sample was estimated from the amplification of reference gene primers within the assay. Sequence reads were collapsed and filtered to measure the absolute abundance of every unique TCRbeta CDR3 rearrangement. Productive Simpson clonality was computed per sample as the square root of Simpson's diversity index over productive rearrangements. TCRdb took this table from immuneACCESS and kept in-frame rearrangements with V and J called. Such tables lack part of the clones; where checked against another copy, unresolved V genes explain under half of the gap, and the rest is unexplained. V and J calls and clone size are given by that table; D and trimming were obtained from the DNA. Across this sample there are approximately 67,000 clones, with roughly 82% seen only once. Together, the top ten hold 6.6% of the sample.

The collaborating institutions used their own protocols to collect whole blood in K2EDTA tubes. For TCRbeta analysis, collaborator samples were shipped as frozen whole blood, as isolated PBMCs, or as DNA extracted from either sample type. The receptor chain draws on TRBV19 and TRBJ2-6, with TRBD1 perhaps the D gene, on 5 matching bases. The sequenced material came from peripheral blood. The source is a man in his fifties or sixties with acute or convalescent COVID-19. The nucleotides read TGTGCCAGTATTCGACAGCATTTCAGCTCTGGGGCCAACGTCCTGACTTTC. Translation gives CASIRQHFSSGANVLTF.